The rows below give T cell receptor beta chains drawn from one sample of a study of spatial heterogeneity in lung cancer. TCRdb reanalysed the 5' RACE reads using MiXCR and keeps one entry per CDR3 protein. The table lists about 47,000 distinct CDR3 sequences, 6.5% to 7.5% of them singletons. Specimen: PBMCs, collected at follow-up. These receptors all stem from a female donor with early-stage non-small cell lung cancer. The CDR3 runs from the conserved cysteine through the conserved F or W. A D gene is named only where the DNA matches it firmly. Size tells how often a clone was seen (once, few, many) or the class of an expanded clone, and some rows leave it out.

>-|TRBV7-2|TRBJ1-6|medium-sized
TGTGCCAGCAGCTTTCGACAGGCTTCGAATTCACCCCTCCACTTT
CASSFRQASNSPLHF
>-|TRBV7-9|TRBJ1-2|many
TGTGCCAGCAGCGCAGGATCCCCCCCCTATGGCTACACCTTC
CASSAGSPPYGYTF
>-|TRBV20-1|TRBJ2-7|-
TGCAGTGCCCCGCGGCAGGGCTCCTACGAGCAGTACTTC
CSAPRQGSYEQYF
>-|TRBV5-5|TRBJ1-2|many
TGTGCCAGCAGCTTGCTCCAGGGCTATGGCTACACCTTC
CASSLLQGYGYTF
>TRBD1|TRBV18|TRBJ2-1|few
TGTGCCAGCTCACCCGGGACAGTTAATGAGCAGTTCTTC
CASSPGTVNEQFF
>-|TRBV18|TRBJ2-5|-
TGTGCCAGCTCACTAAAAACAGGGTCAGGTGAAGAGACCCAGTACTTC
CASSLKTGSGEETQYF
>TRBD1|TRBV15|TRBJ1-1|-
TGTGCCACCAGGGGGGGTCGACAGGGAATGATTGAAGCTTTCTTT
CATRGGRQGMIEAFF
>TRBD2|TRBV18|TRBJ2-3|-
TGTGCCAGCTCACCGGGGGGGAAATCGGGCACAGATACGCAGTATTTT
CASSPGGKSGTDTQYF
>-|TRBV2|TRBJ2-4|-
TGTGCCAGCAGTGGCGGGACTTTTGCCAAAAACATTCAGTACTTC
CASSGGTFAKNIQYF
>-|TRBV20-1|TRBJ2-5|-
TGCAGTCCTAACAAGGGGGGAGAGACCCAGTACTTC
CSPNKGGETQYF
>TRBD2|TRBV28|TRBJ2-3|many
TGTGCCAGCACGCTAGCGGGGAGCCTTAGCACAGATACGCAGTATTTT
CASTLAGSLSTDTQYF